This entry concerns a single T cell receptor (beta chain). This clone was observed once. No antigen is known for it. Base qualities are not provided; no much larger clone lies one nucleotide away. The twin pairs came from the European Cystic Fibrosis Twin and Sibling Study Cohort, a cohort that recruited patients from about 160 CF clinics across 14 European countries. Both zygosity and CFTR genotype were checked in-house, and zygosity was tested with multiplex PCR across nine short tandem repeat loci. Each twin gave a peripheral blood sample, and clinical parameters were documented on that same day of blood sampling. Phenol/chloroform extraction was used to isolate genomic DNA from peripheral blood cells, and the DNA was then kept in TE buffer at 4 degrees C. V and J lose 10 bases and 1 base, and a span of 7 bases separates them. CDR1 and CDR2 are read off the germline V gene as SNHLY and FYNNEI. From the cysteine up to the phenylalanine, the CDR3 has a length of 11 residues. The read is trimmed to its CDR3 DNA, 33 bases read in frame from base 1.

Following the manufacturer's instructions, the researchers used the immunoSEQ immune profiling system to amplify TCR beta CDR3 regions via multiplex PCR. An Illumina NextSeq system was used to carry out the sequencing. In the paper's pipeline: The immunoSEQ Analyzer platform handled processing of the sequence data, and clonality was calculated by taking the square root of Simpson's index of productive rearrangements. V and J usage similarity was measured by Jensen-Shannon distance, and CDR3 generation probabilities were computed with OLGA. The immuneACCESS database (August 2020) and VDJdb (December 2020) were searched for shared CDR3 sequences. TCRdb took over this immuneACCESS table, retaining in-frame rearrangements with V and J assigned. Such tables are incomplete; in checked studies, under half of the missing clones stem from an unresolved V gene, and the remainder is unexplained. V and J calls and clone size are given by that table; D and trimming were obtained from the DNA. A total of around 34,000 clones appear in this sample, more than 90% of them only once. The ten largest clones capture over 0.7% of the sample.

These data originate in a study of monozygotic twins with cystic fibrosis (dated by TCRdb to the early 2020s). Study-wide context: Barcoded libraries were prepared from 2.5 to 3.5 micrograms of fragmented DNA with about 15 PCR cycles. Twins were ranked among roughly 970 cohort participants for weight-for-height and FEVPerc (FEV1 disease centile) at the day of blood sampling. The cohort included ten female and six male twin pairs, mostly children and adolescents, aged about 2.0 to 36.4 years with a median of about 9 years. TCR beta repertoires were compared within and between 16 monozygotic twin pairs with cystic fibrosis so that genetic influence on V and J gene usage could be assessed. Data for three of the twin pairs had been reported previously in another context.

Broader findings and caveats from the paper: Simpson clonality tended to be low (median roughly 0.0098), which suggests a naive-dominated repertoire, although clonality was higher in the most severely affected patients. The cohort was small, and the number of shared CDR3s showed no association with age, concordance or disease severity. Nucleotide-identical clonotype sharing was significantly higher within monozygotic CF twin pairs than between unrelated CF individuals (P = 0.000026, Mann-Whitney). V gene usage was most similar to the co-twin in 13 of 16 pairs, and J usage was most similar to the co-twin in 8 of 16 pairs, which suggests genetic constraints.

Sequencing used blood. The rearrangement joined TRBV2 to TRBJ2-5; a confident D gene designation cannot be given. This TCR was sampled from a girl aged 2 to 10 with cystic fibrosis. The CDR3 corresponds to CATRSQETQYF. The nucleotide sequence reads as follows: TGTGCCACTCGGTCCCAAGAGACCCAGTACTTC.